This T cell receptor beta chain was sequenced during a study of T cells after yellow fever vaccination. Findings of the study overall: Sorted repertoires could include abundant contaminating clonotypes from bulk cells. Peak timing came faster in the weaker secondary response, day 5 versus 15.

The V gene lost 2 bases and the J gene lost 3 bases, with 8 bases spanning the gap. The CDR3 has 13 amino acids. The germline V gene encodes CDR1 SGHAT and CDR2 FQNNGV. This clonotype was counted between two and nine times. Its antigen is unidentified. TCRdb re-analysed the 5' RACE reads in MiXCR, keeping a single row per CDR3 protein. The sample holds 310,000 or so distinct CDR3 sequences, roughly 3.5% seen once. This chain joins TRBV11-2 and TRBJ2-7; unclear D gene. This TCR came from a man between 18 and 35 years old who received the YFV17D yellow fever vaccine. This specimen consisted of PBMCs, obtained on the day of the yellow fever booster vaccination. The CDR3 loop reads CASSLRHRYEQYF. The CDR3 region has the DNA TGTGCCAGCAGCTTACGACACCGCTACGAGCAGTACTTC.